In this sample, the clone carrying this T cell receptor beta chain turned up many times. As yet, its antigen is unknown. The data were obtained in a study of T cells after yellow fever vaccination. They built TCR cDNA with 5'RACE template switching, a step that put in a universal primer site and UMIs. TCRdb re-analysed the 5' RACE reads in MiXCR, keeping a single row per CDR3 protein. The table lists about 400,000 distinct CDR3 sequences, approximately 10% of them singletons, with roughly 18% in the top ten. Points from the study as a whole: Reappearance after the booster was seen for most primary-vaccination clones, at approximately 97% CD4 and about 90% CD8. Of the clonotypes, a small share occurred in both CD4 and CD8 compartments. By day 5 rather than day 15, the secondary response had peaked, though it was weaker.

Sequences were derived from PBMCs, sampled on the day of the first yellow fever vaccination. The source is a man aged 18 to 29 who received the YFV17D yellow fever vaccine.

The CDR3 sequence: CASSPGTTKTGELFF. The CDR3 nucleotides read TGTGCCAGCAGCCCGGGGACTACCAAAACCGGGGAGCTGTTTTTT. V usage is TRBV7-6 and J usage is TRBJ2-2; 7 bases agree with TRBD2. Trimming removed 5 bases from V and 5 bases from J; junction bases left unmatched: 8. This CDR3 is 15 amino acids long. In germline, CDR1 is SGHVS, CDR2 FNYEAQ.